This T cell receptor beta chain was recovered during a study of tumor-infiltrating lymphocytes in localized non-small cell lung cancer. General study results and limits: Available tissue quantity limited TCR sequencing to a patient subset. Technical variation could not be separated from intratumor heterogeneity here. Compared with uninvolved lung, tumors showed higher T cell infiltration by TCRbeta sequencing.

As to this clone: Its cognate antigen is unknown.

Assay used: immunoSEQ multiplex PCR; TCRdb lists only in-frame clones, some missing. The repertoire holds 7,300 or so clones, roughly 60% seen once, with roughly an eighth in the top ten. Germline V lookup: CDR1 SQVTM, CDR2 ANQGSEA. The CDR3 has 13 amino acids. V trimming: 6 bases; J trimming: 0 bases; junction bases outside the gene matches: 2. Sequenced input: uninvolved lung tissue not adjacent to the tumor. V gene TRBV29-1 combines with J gene TRBJ1-1, with 9 bases that match TRBD1. This receptor was taken from a human donor with non-small cell lung cancer. CDR3 DNA: TGCAGCGTGGGGACAGGGTTGAACACTGAAGCTTTCTTT. Amino acids: CSVGTGLNTEAFF.